This T cell receptor beta chain was recovered during a study of T cell repertoires in cytomegalovirus infection. This clonotype was seen at least ten times. The V gene's germline CDR1 is SGHAT and CDR2 FQNNGV. The V end lost 5 bases, the J end lost 6 bases, and 9 bases lay between the germline ends. The CDR3 is made up of 12 amino acids. A single record per CDR3 protein comes from TCRdb applying MiXCR to the reads. The sample gives around 100,000 distinct CDR3 sequences, 15% to 20% of which show up once; less than 10% is in the top ten. The chain has TRBV11-2 and TRBJ2-3; TRBD2 is a possible D gene (6 bases). This clonotype originated in a human donor in good health (CMV status not recorded). Some clones in this sample may be carry-over from other donors' samples. Sequenced sample: PBMCs. The CDR3 sequence: CASSPRGDTQYF. The CDR3 DNA is TGTGCCAGCAGCCCCCGGGGGGATACGCAGTATTTT.